This T cell receptor beta chain was sequenced for a study of neoadjuvant anti-PD-1 for oral cavity cancer. Whole-study findings and limits: Expansion of preexisting intratumoral clones was suggested to aid response. Each response group had just a few patients in TCR analyses.

Cohort: HPV-negative, locally advanced oral cavity squamous cell carcinoma patients. This CDR3 has 15 residues. Germline values: CDR1 MRHNA, CDR2 SNTAGT. Trimming took 7 bases from V and 4 from J; bases not matched to a gene: 6. This clone was seen once. Its antigen remains unknown. Most tumor samples had approximately 5 ug input DNA in two replicates. The method was immunoSEQ multiplex PCR; TCRdb's version includes in-frame clones alone and lacks a portion of them. The table has approximately 12,000 clones, more than 55% seen once. This specimen was tumor tissue, taken before nivolumab (anti-PD-1) treatment. The rearrangement joins TRBV6-4 to TRBJ2-3; 12 bases agree with TRBD2. The TCR originated in a person aged 35-80 years with oral cavity squamous cell carcinoma. This CDR3 reads CASNSGLAGPDTQYF. The CDR3 coding sequence is TGTGCCAGCAACTCGGGACTAGCGGGTCCAGATACGCAGTATTTT.